These 16 T cell receptor beta chains originate from one sample sequenced in a study of T cell repertoires in aging, cancer and after chemotherapy. A mixed TRB-A/B primer pool amplified rearranged TRB by multiplex touch-down PCR. Each CDR3 protein gets one entry after TCRdb re-called the multiplex PCR reads with MiXCR. The sample has some 2,300 distinct CDR3 sequences; more than 20% are singletons. TCR beta rearrangements were amplified from peripheral blood genomic DNA. Input material: blood. These receptors were obtained from a human donor with a solid tumor.

This clonotype was detected only a few times. The chain couples TRBV19 to TRBJ1-5, with TRBD1 matching over 8 bases. The J segment lost 7 bases and the V segment lost 3 bases, leaving 8 bases of the junction unmatched. The CDR3 is 15 residues long. The germline CDR1 and CDR2 sequences are LNHDA and SQIVND (reference sequence). The CDR3 coding sequence is TGTGCCAGTAGTATCCAGACAGGGGCCTGGCAGCCCCAGCATTTT. The encoded protein is CASSIQTGAWQPQHF.

A note on this clonotype: This may stem from a read error, because a much larger clone lies one nucleotide away. This chain links TRBV7-9 with TRBJ2-7, with D tentatively TRBD2 (7 bases). The CDR3 length is 15 residues. Germline V gives CDR1 SEHNR, CDR2 FQNEAQ (reference sequence). V lost 1 base to trimming and J lost 3 bases, with 13 bases between them. The CDR3 loop reads CASSLDRGANYEQYF. The CDR3 region has the DNA TGTGCCAGCAGCTTAGATCGGGGGGCCAACTACGAGCAGTACTTC.

A few counts support this clonotype. The gene calls are TRBV6-2 or TRBV6-3 and TRBJ2-2; 9 nucleotides align to TRBD1. This CDR3 has 16 amino acids. Germline values: CDR1 MNHEY, CDR2 SVGEGT. J gave up 4 bases and V 5 bases, and 8 bases lay outside the gene matches. As DNA, the CDR3 is TGTGCCAGCAGTGTAAGGACAGGGGACGGCACCGGGGAGCTGTTTTTT. Encoded protein: CASSVRTGDGTGELFF.

This clonotype occurred a few times. The chain carries TRBV20-1 and TRBJ2-2; 8 positions match TRBD2. The CDR3 loop spans 15 amino acids. Per germline, CDR1 DFQATT and CDR2 SNEGSKA (reference sequence). After removal of 1 base from V and 4 bases from J, the junction contained 5 bases not matched to a gene. For the CDR3, the DNA is TGCAGTGCTAGAGGGCTAGCGGGTATCACCGGGGAGCTGTTTTTT. Its translation: CSARGLAGITGELFF.

A remark on this clonotype: A much larger clone differs by one base, so this may be a read error. This chain joins TRBV7-9 and TRBJ2-7; D perhaps matches TRBD1 (6 bases). The CDR3 consists of 13 residues. The V end was cut by 5 bases, the J end by 5 bases, with 13 bases between. CDR1 SEHNR and CDR2 FQNEAQ come from the germline V gene (reference sequence). The CDR3 DNA reads TGTGCCAGCAGCCCGGACAGAGCCGACGAGCAGTACTTC. Translated, it gives CASSPDRADEQYF.

This clonotype counts as medium-sized (0.01 to 0.1%). The chain employs TRBV11-2 and TRBJ2-7; the D is unclear. V lost 3 bases to trimming and J lost 2 bases, with 8 bases between them. Per the germline V gene, CDR1 is SGHAT and CDR2 is FQNNGV. The CDR3 spans 13 residues. CDR3 protein: CASSFSSAYEQYF. DNA for the CDR3: TGTGCCAGCAGCTTTAGCAGTGCCTACGAGCAGTACTTC.

V is TRBV4-1 and J is TRBJ1-1; no clear D. The V gene's germline CDR1 is MGHRA and CDR2 YSYEKL. This CDR3 contains 13 residues. V gave up 0 bases and J gave up 3 bases, with 5 bases separating them. The CDR3 spells CASSQDRDTEAFF. CDR3 nucleotide sequence: TGCGCCAGCAGCCAAGATCGGGACACTGAAGCTTTCTTT.

Judged by abundance, this clonotype is medium-sized. This rearrangement joins TRBV20-1 to TRBJ2-3, with D uncertain. Germline V CDR1 and CDR2: DFQATT, SNEGSKA (reference sequence). The CDR3 length is 13 residues. The ends were cut back, 0 bases at V and 2 bases at J, with 6 bases in the middle. Here the CDR3 reads CSARDPNTDTQYF. The CDR3 DNA sequence: TGCAGTGCTAGAGATCCGAACACAGATACGCAGTATTTT.

The rearrangement uses TRBV12-3 or TRBV12-4 and TRBJ1-1, with D uncertain. Trimming took 5 bases from V and 2 from J, leaving 12 bases between them. The CDR3 loop spans 14 amino acids. The CDR3 protein is CASSPAGLNTEAFF. In DNA, the CDR3 is TGTGCCAGCAGTCCCGCAGGACTTAACACTGAAGCTTTCTTT.

This clonotype was detected only once. The V gene is TRBV28, the J gene TRBJ2-2; 10 nucleotides line up with TRBD1. The CDR3 spans 16 residues. Losses at the gene ends were 6 bases for V and 6 bases for J; bases not matched to a gene: 10. Germline assignment: CDR1 MDHEN and CDR2 SYDVKM. The DNA for the CDR3 is TGTGCCAGCAGGGGACAGGGACAGGGGAAACCCGGGGAGCTGTTTTTT. Protein product: CASRGQGQGKPGELFF.

In its sample, this clonotype is medium-sized. V and J are TRBV7-9 and TRBJ2-3; maybe TRBD1 (5 bases). The V end was cut by 0 bases, the J end by 2 bases, with 6 bases between. CDR3 length: 14 residues. Germline CDR1 is SEHNR and CDR2 is FQNEAQ (reference sequence). The CDR3 reads CASSLAGHTDTQYF. CDR3 DNA: TGTGCCAGCAGCTTAGCGGGGCACACAGATACGCAGTATTTT.

This clonotype has only a few counts. The J gene is TRBJ2-3, the V gene TRBV7-9, with unresolved D. Germline V CDR1 and CDR2: SEHNR, FQNEAQ (reference sequence). The V and J ends lost 3 bases and 2 bases respectively, with 9 bases between them. The CDR3 contains 14 residues. CDR3 DNA sequence: TGTGCCAGCAGCTTGGGCTTTAACACAGATACGCAGTATTTT. It is translated as CASSLGFNTDTQYF.

The chain joins TRBV7-9 to TRBJ1-6; D is unresolved. Trimming pared 6 bases from V and 7 bases from J, leaving 10 bases between. The CDR3 runs to 13 residues. Germline lookup yields CDR1 SEHNR and CDR2 FQNEAQ (reference sequence). DNA for the CDR3: TGTGCCAGCAGTACGGACGGGAATTCACCCCTCCACTTT. This gives the protein CASSTDGNSPLHF.

The J gene is TRBJ2-3, the V gene TRBV10-3, with D uncertain. Trimming removed 5 bases at V and 1 base at J, with 13 bases between. CDR3 length: 15 residues. Germline V gives CDR1 ENHRY, CDR2 SYGVKD. The DNA of the CDR3 is TGTGCCATCAGTAACCAGGACGAGGGCACAGATACGCAGTATTTT. Translation: CAISNQDEGTDTQYF.

This clonotype qualifies as large. V is TRBV7-9 and J is TRBJ2-7, with 8 bases aligning to TRBD1. This CDR3 is built from 14 residues. The J segment lost 7 bases and the V segment lost 7 bases, leaving 12 bases of the junction unmatched. Germline V gene data show CDR1 as SEHNR and CDR2 as FQNEAQ (reference sequence). CDR3 DNA: TGTGCCAGCACCCCCTTGCAGGGGGCGGGGGAGCAGTACTTC. This translates into CASTPLQGAGEQYF. The entire variable domain, with the rest obtained from reference TRBV7-9 and TRBJ2-7, is as follows: DTGVSQNPRHKITKRGQNVTFRCDPISEHNRLYWYRQTLGQGPEFLTYFQNEAQLEKSRLLSDRFSAERPKGSFSTLEIQRTEQGDSAMYLCASTPLQGAGEQYFGPGTRLTVT.

This clonotype was seen only a few times. The V gene is TRBV20-1, the J gene TRBJ2-1; weak D call: TRBD2 (7 bases). Deletions cut 3 bases from V and 6 bases from J, with 15 bases between. The CDR3 is 14 amino acids. Looked up from germline, CDR1 is DFQATT and CDR2 is SNEGSKA (reference sequence). The CDR3 loop is CSARGWGGRNEQFF. The CDR3 DNA is TGCAGTGCTAGGGGGTGGGGGGGCCGCAATGAGCAGTTCTTC.